A single sample is the source of the 16 T cell receptor beta chains below, sequenced in a study of OX40 agonist ivuxolimab in advanced cancers. Sequencing used immunoSEQ multiplex PCR; TCRdb keeps in-frame clones, though not all of them. Among about 32,000 clones, approximately 89% were seen once, and the ten largest hold 26%. Sample: CD4+ or CD8+ T cells sorted from blood, taken in a trial of the OX40 agonist ivuxolimab. The source of these receptors is an adult with an advanced solid tumor such as melanoma, head and neck, liver or kidney cancer.

This rearrangement joins TRBV11-1 to TRBJ1-1, with D uncertain. The length of the CDR3 is 14 residues. The ends were cut back, 1 base at V and 5 bases at J, with 11 bases in the middle. Germline V gives CDR1 SGHAT, CDR2 FQDESV (reference sequence). CDR3 in amino acids: CASSLVGYGTEAFF. For the CDR3, the DNA is TGTGCCAGCAGCTTAGTAGGGTATGGGACTGAAGCTTTCTTT.

The chain employs TRBV2 and TRBJ2-7, with unresolved D. CDR3 length: 15 amino acids. Deletions cut 4 bases from V and 4 bases from J, with 17 bases between. The germline CDR1 and CDR2 sequences are SNHLY and FYNNEI. Here the CDR3 DNA reads TGTGCCAGCAGTGGTATACCTATGCAAGTATACGAGCAGTACTTC. As protein: CASSGIPMQVYEQYF.

The chain carries TRBV9 and TRBJ1-6, with D possibly being TRBD1 (5 bases). The CDR3 spans 15 residues. The V and J ends lost 3 bases and 7 bases respectively, with 14 bases between them. Germline V CDR1 and CDR2: SGDLS, YYNGEE. Written as DNA, the CDR3 is TGTGCCAGCAGCGAGTCGACAGCCTCGAATTCACCCCTCCACTTT. This gives the protein CASSESTASNSPLHF.

The chain recombines TRBV27 with TRBJ2-3; 9 bases fit TRBD2. The CDR3 has 16 amino acids. V dropped 1 base and J dropped 5; count of bases not matched to a gene: 7. The germline gives CDR1 MNHEY, CDR2 SMNVEV (reference sequence). In nucleotides, the CDR3 is TGTGCCAGCAGTTTATACGCGGGAGGGCGTAAAGATACGCAGTATTTT. Translated: CASSLYAGGRKDTQYF.

The rearrangement links TRBV5-5 to TRBJ2-7; 7 bases are a match to TRBD1. This CDR3 contains 18 residues. V was pared by 2 bases and J by 5 bases, with 19 bases of the junction left unmatched. Germline V gene lookup returns CDR1 SGHKS and CDR2 YYEKEE (reference sequence). The CDR3 coding sequence is TGTGCCAGCAGCTTAGCAGGGGGTAAGCGGTATGTTGGGAACGAGCAGTACTTC. Translating gives CASSLAGGKRYVGNEQYF.

The V and J genes are TRBV9 and TRBJ1-3; D remains unclear. The CDR3 consists of 13 residues. CDR1 SGDLS and CDR2 YYNGEE come from the germline V gene. Trimming took off 4 bases at V and 6 bases at J, with 11 bases between the two ends. This CDR3 reads CASSQPRLNTIYF. The CDR3 bases are TGTGCCAGCAGCCAACCGAGATTAAACACCATATATTTT.

The chain uses TRBV19 and TRBJ1-5, with D unclear. V was shortened by 3 bases and J by 7 bases, with 10 bases between the two germline ends. The CDR3 has 13 residues. Germline CDR1 LNHDA, CDR2 SQIVND (reference sequence). The CDR3 DNA reads as TGTGCCAGTAGTATCTCAATCAGGCAGCCCCAGCATTTT. Translated: CASSISIRQPQHF.

The chain recombines TRBV19 with TRBJ2-7; D is tentatively TRBD1 or TRBD2 (6 bases each). V was pared by 1 base and J by 0 bases, with 7 bases between. Per the germline V gene, CDR1 is LNHDA and CDR2 is SQIVND (reference sequence). CDR3 size: 14 residues. In DNA form, the CDR3 reads TGTGCCAGTAGTATAGCGGGGGCCTCCTACGAGCAGTACTTC. It codes for CASSIAGASYEQYF.

V gene TRBV6-5 combines with J gene TRBJ2-5; 9 positions agree with TRBD2. The length of the CDR3 is 15 residues. J gave up 4 bases and V 2 bases, and 5 bases lay outside the gene matches. Germline CDR1 and CDR2: MNHEY and SVGAGI. As DNA, the CDR3 is TGTGCCAGCAGTTACCTGGGCGGGGGGGCAGAGACCCAGTACTTC. It specifies CASSYLGGGAETQYF.

V gene TRBV27 combines with J gene TRBJ2-5, with unresolved D. Germline V gives CDR1 MNHEY, CDR2 SMNVEV (reference sequence). The CDR3 runs to 14 residues. Trimming removed 8 bases at V and 1 base at J, with 14 bases between. The DNA for the CDR3 is TGTGCCAGCCGCTCAAAAGGGCCCCAAGAGACCCAGTACTTC. It is translated as CASRSKGPQETQYF.

The chain has TRBV7-9 and TRBJ2-1; D may be TRBD2 (6 bases). CDR1 and CDR2 from the germline V gene are SEHNR and FQNEAQ (reference sequence). The V end lost 0 bases, the J end lost 7 bases, and 16 bases lay between the germline ends. The CDR3 runs 16 residues. The chain's CDR3 is CASSLALSGTVNEQFF. CDR3 nucleotide sequence: TGTGCCAGCAGCTTAGCGTTATCAGGGACTGTTAATGAGCAGTTCTTC. Full variable domain (rest looked up from reference TRBV7-9 and TRBJ2-1): DTGVSQNPRHKITKRGQNVTFRCDPISEHNRLYWYRQTLGQGPEFLTYFQNEAQLEKSRLLSDRFSAERPKGSFSTLEIQRTEQGDSAMYLCASSLALSGTVNEQFFGPGTRLTVL.

This clone was seen only once. J is TRBJ1-2 and V is TRBV13; 7 bases are shared with TRBD1. J gave up 8 bases and V 5 bases, and 11 bases lay outside the gene matches. This CDR3 contains 14 residues. Germline V gene sequence: CDR1 PRHDT, CDR2 FYEKMQ (reference sequence). This chain's CDR3 is CASSRETGTKGYTF. CDR3 coding DNA: TGTGCCAGCAGCCGTGAGACAGGGACGAAAGGCTACACCTTC.

This chain joins TRBV13 and TRBJ2-1, with a tentative D call TRBD2 (5 bases). Trimming left V 0 bases short and J 7 bases short, with 7 bases between. The CDR3 length is 13 residues. Germline V gene lookup returns CDR1 PRHDT and CDR2 FYEKMQ (reference sequence). This chain's CDR3 is CASSLGGVNEQFF. CDR3 DNA: TGTGCCAGCAGCTTAGGCGGGGTAAATGAGCAGTTCTTC.

This clone was counted a few times. CDR3 loop: CASSQEFSGGQSYEQYF. The CDR3 DNA follows: TGTGCCAGCAGCCAAGAGTTTTCGGGAGGGCAGTCCTACGAGCAGTACTTC. The V gene is TRBV4-2, the J gene TRBJ2-7; 8 bases fit TRBD2. Germline V gene data show CDR1 as LGHNA and CDR2 as YNFKEQ. This CDR3 contains 17 residues. Trimming cost V 0 bases and J 1 base; bases outside gene matches: 8.

V gene TRBV12-2 combines with J gene TRBJ2-2. TRBV12-2 is tagged as a pseudogene. There are 20 residues in the CDR3. The CDR3 spells CASRFSSWGRVAPRHGELFF. The CDR3 nucleotides read TGTGCAAGTCGCTTTTCTTCTTGGGGACGGGTCGCCCCCAGGCACGGGGAGCTGTTTTTT.

This chain connects TRBV7-3 to TRBJ2-7; 12 nucleotides line up with TRBD2. CDR3 length equals 16 residues. V was clipped by 5 bases and J by 6 bases; unmatched bases: 11. CDR1 SGHTA and CDR2 FQGTGA come from the germline V gene. Here the CDR3 DNA reads TGTGCCAGCAGCCCTCCGCTAGCGGGAGGGCCGGTCGAGCAGTACTTC. As protein: CASSPPLAGGPVEQYF. The whole variable domain, filled in from reference TRBV7-3 and TRBJ2-7, reads GAGVSQTPSNKVTEKGKYVELRCDPISGHTALYWYRQSLGQGPEFLIYFQGTGAADDSGLPNDRFFAVRPEGSVSTLKIQRTERGDSAVYLCASSPPLAGGPVEQYFGPGTRLTVT.